The 27 T cell receptor beta chains listed next were all sequenced from one sample in a study of CD8+ T cells in alopecia areata. Noted treatment: oral pan-JAK inhibitor, 5-10 mg twice daily. Investigators isolated RNA and reverse transcribed it into cDNA to act as the sequencing template. Only in-frame clones appear in the TCRdb table, and some are missing; sequencing was by immunoSEQ multiplex PCR. The table has 150,000 to 200,000 clones, around three fifths seen once. The input for sequencing was CD4+ T cells sorted from blood, taken at week 24, from a patient treated with tofacitinib. The receptors stem from a human donor with alopecia areata.

The table lists this clone with a count of one. The V call is TRBV6-1, the J call TRBJ2-3, with D maybe TRBD1 (5 bases). V was pared by 6 bases and J by 2 bases, with 15 bases between. Germline V gene data show CDR1 as MNHNS and CDR2 as SASEGT. The CDR3 sequence is 15 residues long. Here the CDR3 reads CASRLGPNPTDTQYF. The CDR3 DNA reads as TGTGCCAGCAGGTTGGGGCCCAACCCCACAGATACGCAGTATTTT.

The J gene is TRBJ2-7, the V gene TRBV11-3; D might be TRBD2 (6 bases). The CDR3 spans 14 residues. Germline V CDR1 and CDR2: SGHNT, YENEEA. The V end was cut by 5 bases, the J end by 5 bases, with 16 bases between. The CDR3 coding sequence is TGTGCCAGCAGCCGAAGCGGGCTTCACGACGAGCAGTACTTC. Translating gives CASSRSGLHDEQYF.

This clone has a handful of counts. The chain uses TRBV6-5 and TRBJ2-1; D gene uncertain. The CDR3 runs to 13 residues. Looked up from germline, CDR1 is MNHEY and CDR2 is SVGAGI. V dropped 6 bases and J dropped 5 bases, with 11 bases sitting between them. CDR3 region: CASRASANNEQFF. In nucleotides, the CDR3 is TGTGCCAGCAGAGCCAGCGCTAACAATGAGCAGTTCTTC.

The rearrangement joins TRBV9 to TRBJ2-6; D is undetermined. Germline V lookup: CDR1 SGDLS, CDR2 YYNGEE. The V gene lost 0 bases and the J gene lost 0 bases, with 4 bases spanning the gap. The CDR3 covers 15 residues. CDR3 bases: TGTGCCAGCAGCGTAGTAAGCTCTGGGGCCAACGTCCTGACTTTC. Its translation is CASSVVSSGANVLTF.

This clone was counted between two and nine times. The chain uses TRBV29-1 and TRBJ1-1; D not certain. Trimming shortened V by 8 bases and J by 1 base, and 14 bases separated the two germline ends. Germline V CDR1 and CDR2: SQVTM, ANQGSEA. CDR3 length: 13 amino acids. The CDR3 loop reads CSTSSWGNTEAFF. CDR3 coding DNA: TGCAGCACATCCTCGTGGGGGAACACTGAAGCTTTCTTT. The full variable domain, in which reference TRBV29-1 and TRBJ1-1 provide the parts outside the CDR3, is SAVISQKPSRDICQRGTSLTIQCQVDSQVTMMFWYRQQPGQSLTLIATANQGSEATYESGFVIDKFPISRPNLTFSTLTVSNMSPEDSSIYLCSTSSWGNTEAFFGQGTRLTVV.

V and J are TRBV30 and TRBJ1-1, with 7 bases identical to TRBD1. Germline V gene sequence: CDR1 GTSNPN, CDR2 SVGIG (reference sequence). J was trimmed by 0 bases and V by 2 bases; bases with no gene match: 3. The CDR3 has 14 amino acids. The CDR3 loop reads CAWSRDSLNTEAFF. In DNA, the CDR3 is TGTGCCTGGAGTCGGGACAGTTTGAACACTGAAGCTTTCTTT. The variable domain in full, completed from reference TRBV30 and TRBJ1-1, reads SQTIHQWPATLVQPVGSPLSLECTVEGTSNPNLYWYRQAAGRGLQLLFYSVGIGQISSEVPQNLSASRPQDRQFILSSKKLLLSDSGFYLCAWSRDSLNTEAFFGQGTRLTVV.

This clone was seen only a few times. The chain is built from TRBV29-1 and TRBJ2-1, with TRBD1 as a possible D gene (7 bases). Trimming shortened V by 1 base and J by 2 bases, and 12 bases separated the two germline ends. This CDR3 is built from 15 residues. CDR1 is SQVTM, CDR2 ANQGSEA, per germline. The CDR3 DNA follows: TGCAGCGTTGAAGGGGCGGGGACAGCCTACAATGAGCAGTTCTTC. This codes for CSVEGAGTAYNEQFF.

This clone was recorded only once. The V gene is TRBV29-1, the J gene TRBJ1-3; D is unclear. This CDR3 spans 11 amino acids. The V end was cut by 7 bases, the J end by 4 bases, with 8 bases between. Germline lookup yields CDR1 SQVTM and CDR2 ANQGSEA. DNA of the CDR3: TGCAGCGCCCAACAGGGAAACACCATATATTTT. Translating it yields CSAQQGNTIYF.

As for this clone: At one boundary the junction diverges from the germline segment, which might be a read error. This rearrangement joins TRBV30 to TRBJ1-3; D ambiguous. Germline values: CDR1 GTSNPN, CDR2 SVGIG (reference sequence). The CDR3 is made up of 10 amino acids. CDR3 sequence reads: CAWSTRPPVF. The CDR3 DNA reads TGTGCCTGGAGTACGAGGCCTCCTGTGTTT.

This clone occurred a few times. The V and J genes are TRBV5-1 and TRBJ1-1; D is unclear. The V and J ends lost 0 bases and 3 bases respectively, with 12 bases between them. The CDR3 runs to 15 residues. The germline V gene encodes CDR1 SGHRS and CDR2 YFSETQ. The CDR3 reads CASSLVAGGDTEAFF. Written as DNA, the CDR3 is TGCGCCAGCAGCTTGGTGGCCGGCGGGGACACTGAAGCTTTCTTT. The full variable domain, rest sourced from reference TRBV5-1 and TRBJ1-1, is KAGVTQTPRYLIKTRGQQVTLSCSPISGHRSVSWYQQTPGQGLQFLFEYFSETQRNKGNFPGRFSGRQFSNSRSEMNVSTLELGDSALYLCASSLVAGGDTEAFFGQGTRLTVV.

The J gene is TRBJ2-3, the V gene TRBV10-3, with 10 bases aligning to TRBD2. The germline gives CDR1 ENHRY, CDR2 SYGVKD. The V segment lost 0 bases and the J segment 4 bases; nucleotides outside the gene matches: 1. This CDR3 is 15 amino acids long. The CDR3 reads CAISESGLAPDTQYF. CDR3 nucleotide sequence: TGTGCCATCAGTGAGTCGGGACTAGCGCCAGATACGCAGTATTTT.

The V call is TRBV27, the J call TRBJ2-1; TRBD1 aligns across 7 bases. The CDR3 extends over 18 amino acids. Germline values: CDR1 MNHEY, CDR2 SMNVEV (reference sequence). The J segment lost 7 bases and the V segment lost 0 bases, leaving 15 bases of the junction unmatched. CDR3 loop: CASSLSIVRSTGTNEQFF. CDR3 DNA sequence: TGTGCCAGCAGTTTATCGATAGTGAGATCGACAGGGACGAATGAGCAGTTCTTC.

The V and J genes are TRBV15 and TRBJ1-4, with TRBD1 matching 8 bases. The CDR3 contains 14 residues. The germline V gene has CDR1 LNHNV and CDR2 YYDKDF (reference sequence). The V and J ends lost 2 bases and 11 bases, in that order; junction bases with no gene match: 7. The CDR3 DNA sequence: TGTGCCACCAGCAGACTTCAGGGGGCGGGTAAACTGTTTTTT. It is translated as CATSRLQGAGKLFF.

This clone was seen only a few times. The rearrangement joins TRBV5-1 to TRBJ2-2; 7 bases agree with TRBD1. V trimming: 1 base; J trimming: 1 base; junction bases outside the gene matches: 7. The CDR3 has 17 amino acids. Germline lookup yields CDR1 SGHRS and CDR2 YFSETQ. CDR3 sequence reads: CASSLPGGQRNTGELFF. The CDR3 nucleotides read TGCGCCAGCAGCTTGCCAGGGGGACAGAGGAACACCGGGGAGCTGTTTTTT.

CDR3 bases: TGTGCCAGCAGCTTAGGGACACTCTATAATTCACCCCTCCACTTT. Translated: CASSLGTLYNSPLHF. The chain uses TRBV7-2 and TRBJ1-6, with a tentative D call TRBD1 (5 bases). The CDR3 contains 15 residues. Trimming cost V 1 base and J 3 bases, with 7 bases left between them. Germline V gene data show CDR1 as SGHTA and CDR2 as FQGNSA.

The V call is TRBV14, the J call TRBJ2-7; the D is unclear. Germline CDR1 and CDR2: SGHDN and FVKESK. This CDR3 region has 13 residues. V was cut by 3 bases and J by 1 base, with 7 bases left in between. The CDR3 DNA is TGTGCCAGCAGCCAGGTTGCGTCCTACGAGCAGTACTTC. Residues: CASSQVASYEQYF.

This clone appeared a few times. The V gene is TRBV29-1, the J gene TRBJ2-3; 8 nucleotides line up with TRBD2. Germline V gene data show CDR1 as SQVTM and CDR2 as ANQGSEA. The trim removed 1 base at V and 2 bases at J, leaving 17 bases unmatched. This CDR3 is 19 amino acids long. The CDR3 region has the DNA TGCAGCGTTGAAGTTCGTCGGCTAGCGGGCTCTGGAGTCACAGATACGCAGTATTTT. Protein: CSVEVRRLAGSGVTDTQYF.

This chain joins TRBV29-1 and TRBJ1-2, with TRBD1 identical over 7 bases. Germline assignment: CDR1 SQVTM and CDR2 ANQGSEA. The CDR3 is made up of 12 amino acids. Losses at the gene ends were 6 bases for V and 8 bases for J; bases not matched to a gene: 9. In DNA, the CDR3 is TGCAGCGTGGAGGACAGGTTGAACGGCTACACCTTC. This sequence encodes CSVEDRLNGYTF. The complete variable domain, with remaining parts taken from reference TRBV29-1 and TRBJ1-2, reads SAVISQKPSRDICQRGTSLTIQCQVDSQVTMMFWYRQQPGQSLTLIATANQGSEATYESGFVIDKFPISRPNLTFSTLTVSNMSPEDSSIYLCSVEDRLNGYTFGSGTRLTVV.

The genes are TRBV4-2 and TRBJ2-3; TRBD2 is a possible D gene (5 bases). The V gene lost 5 bases and the J gene lost 0 bases, with 6 bases spanning the gap. The CDR3 loop spans 13 amino acids. The germline gives CDR1 LGHNA, CDR2 YNFKEQ. The CDR3 here is CASSRTSTDTQYF. CDR3 DNA: TGTGCCAGCAGCAGGACTAGCACAGATACGCAGTATTTT.

The chain is built from TRBV4-1 and TRBJ1-5; no clear D. The germline gives CDR1 MGHRA, CDR2 YSYEKL. This CDR3 comprises 13 residues. The V end lost 0 bases, the J end lost 6 bases, and 6 bases lay between the germline ends. The CDR3 DNA is TGCGCCAGCAGCCAAGATCGTATTCAGCCCCAGCATTTT. Translation gives CASSQDRIQPQHF.

The chain links TRBV27 to TRBJ2-5; D ambiguous. The V gene lost 5 bases and the J gene lost 12 bases, with 19 bases spanning the gap. The length of the CDR3 is 13 residues. Germline loops: CDR1 MNHEY, CDR2 SMNVEV (reference sequence). CDR3 loop: CASSATRWSEKYF. In DNA form, the CDR3 reads TGTGCCAGCAGTGCGACCCGGTGGTCTGAGAAGTACTTC.

The genes are TRBV7-2 and TRBJ2-3; weak D call: TRBD1 (6 bases). There are 13 residues in the CDR3. From germline, CDR1 is SGHTA and CDR2 FQGNSA. V lost 6 bases and J 5 bases, leaving 12 bases between the germline ends. The DNA for the CDR3 is TGTGCCAGCAGTTCACAGGGAGTAGATACGCAGTATTTT. Residues: CASSSQGVDTQYF.

This chain links TRBV30 with TRBJ1-4; D is unclear. The CDR3 runs 15 residues. Trimming pared 5 bases from V and 8 bases from J, leaving 21 bases between. Germline loops: CDR1 GTSNPN, CDR2 SVGIG (reference sequence). Here the CDR3 reads CAWSENRRVREKLFF. The DNA of the CDR3 is TGTGCCTGGTCGGAAAACAGAAGAGTTCGCGAAAAACTGTTTTTT.

V is TRBV18 and J is TRBJ1-2, with TRBD1 identical over 7 bases. This CDR3 contains 18 residues. V lost 3 bases and J lost 4; bases outside the gene matches: 17. Germline CDR1 and CDR2: KGHSH and LQKENI. In nucleotides, the CDR3 is TGTGCCAGCTCACCGTCCGGACAGGTGTTAGGCGGAACCTATGGCTACACCTTC. Translated, it gives CASSPSGQVLGGTYGYTF.

This clone was detected only a few times. V is TRBV28 and J is TRBJ2-1; TRBD2 matches 12 bases. CDR3 length equals 18 residues. J gave up 4 bases and V 4 bases, and 11 bases lay outside the gene matches. Germline V gene sequence: CDR1 MDHEN, CDR2 SYDVKM. The CDR3 sequence: CASSSPASGGARYNEQFF. The CDR3 DNA sequence: TGTGCCAGCAGTTCACCCGCTAGCGGGGGGGCTCGGTACAATGAGCAGTTCTTC.

The chain links TRBV7-2 to TRBJ2-5; 7 nucleotides align to TRBD1. Per germline, CDR1 SGHTA and CDR2 FQGNSA. The V segment lost 5 bases and the J segment 4 bases; nucleotides outside the gene matches: 13. This CDR3 contains 16 residues. The CDR3 DNA reads as TGTGCCAGCAGCCTGTTCAGGACAGGACCCACAGAGACCCAGTACTTC. It codes for CASSLFRTGPTETQYF.

V is TRBV7-9 and J is TRBJ2-7, with D perhaps TRBD1 or TRBD2 (5 bases each). This CDR3 spans 12 amino acids. The germline V and J ends were trimmed by 4 bases and 7 bases, with 11 bases remaining between them. Germline V gene sequence: CDR1 SEHNR, CDR2 FQNEAQ (reference sequence). Here the CDR3 reads CASSWDLGEQYF. As DNA, the CDR3 is TGTGCCAGCAGCTGGGACCTGGGGGAGCAGTACTTC.